Sequencing of this T cell receptor beta chain was carried out in a study of blood T cell repertoires in COVID-19. Assay: immunoSEQ multiplex PCR; the TCRdb copy retains only in-frame clones and omits some. The sample includes roughly 220,000 clones, about 91% of them seen just once. V shed 5 bases and J shed 8 bases, with 12 bases lying between them. This CDR3 region has 12 residues. Germline CDR1 MDHEN, CDR2 SYDVKM. The chain joins TRBV28 to TRBJ1-2; D might be TRBD1 (5 bases). This receptor was identified in a woman aged 50 to 60 with acute COVID-19. The sample taken for sequencing was PBMCs or T cells enriched from blood (not recorded which). The CDR3 loop is CASSRFPGGYTF. The CDR3 DNA reads TGTGCCAGCAGTAGATTCCCAGGGGGCTACACCTTC.